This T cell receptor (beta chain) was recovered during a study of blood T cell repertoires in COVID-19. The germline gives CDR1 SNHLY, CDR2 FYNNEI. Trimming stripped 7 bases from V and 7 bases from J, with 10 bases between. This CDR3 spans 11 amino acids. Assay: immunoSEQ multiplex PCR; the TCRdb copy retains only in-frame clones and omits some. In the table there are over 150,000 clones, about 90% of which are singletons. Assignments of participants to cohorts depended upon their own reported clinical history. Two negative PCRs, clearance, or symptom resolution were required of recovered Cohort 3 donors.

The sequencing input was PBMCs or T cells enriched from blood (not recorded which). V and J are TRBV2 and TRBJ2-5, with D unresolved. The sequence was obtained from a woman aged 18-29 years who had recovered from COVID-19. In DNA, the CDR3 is TGTGCCAGCACTTGGTCGGGGACCCAGTACTTC. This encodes CASTWSGTQYF.